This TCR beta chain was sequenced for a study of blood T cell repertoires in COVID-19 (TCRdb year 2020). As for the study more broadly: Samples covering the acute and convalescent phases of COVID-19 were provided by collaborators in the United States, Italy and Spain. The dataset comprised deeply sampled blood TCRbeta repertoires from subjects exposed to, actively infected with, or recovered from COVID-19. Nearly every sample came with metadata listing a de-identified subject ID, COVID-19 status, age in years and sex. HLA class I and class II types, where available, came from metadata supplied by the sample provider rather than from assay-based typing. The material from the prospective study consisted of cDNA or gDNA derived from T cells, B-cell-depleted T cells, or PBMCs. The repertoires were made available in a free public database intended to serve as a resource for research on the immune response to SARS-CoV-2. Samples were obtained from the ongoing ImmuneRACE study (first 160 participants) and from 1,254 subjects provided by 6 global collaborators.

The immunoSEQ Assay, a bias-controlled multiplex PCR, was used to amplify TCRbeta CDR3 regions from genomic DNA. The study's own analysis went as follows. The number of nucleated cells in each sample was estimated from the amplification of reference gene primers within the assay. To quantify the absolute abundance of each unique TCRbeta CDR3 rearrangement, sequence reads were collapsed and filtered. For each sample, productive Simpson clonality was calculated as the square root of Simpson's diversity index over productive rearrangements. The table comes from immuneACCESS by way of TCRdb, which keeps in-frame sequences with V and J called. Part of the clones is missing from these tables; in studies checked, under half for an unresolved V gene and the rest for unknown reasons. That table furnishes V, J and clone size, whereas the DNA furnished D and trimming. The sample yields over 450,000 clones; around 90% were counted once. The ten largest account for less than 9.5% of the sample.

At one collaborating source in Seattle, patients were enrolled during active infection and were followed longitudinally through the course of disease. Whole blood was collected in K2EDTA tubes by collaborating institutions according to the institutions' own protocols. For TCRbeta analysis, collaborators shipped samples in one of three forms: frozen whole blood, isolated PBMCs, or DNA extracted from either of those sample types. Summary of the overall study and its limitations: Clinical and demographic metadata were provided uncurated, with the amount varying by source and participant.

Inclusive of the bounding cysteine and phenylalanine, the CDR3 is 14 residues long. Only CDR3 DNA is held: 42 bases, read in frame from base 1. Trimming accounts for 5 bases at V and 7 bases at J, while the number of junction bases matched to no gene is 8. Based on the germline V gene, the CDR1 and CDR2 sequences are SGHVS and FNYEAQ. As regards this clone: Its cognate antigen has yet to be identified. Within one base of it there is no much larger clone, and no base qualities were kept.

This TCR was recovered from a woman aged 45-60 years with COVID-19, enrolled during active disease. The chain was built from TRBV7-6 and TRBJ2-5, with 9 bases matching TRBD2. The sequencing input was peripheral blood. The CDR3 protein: CASSLQTSGSTQYF. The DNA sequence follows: TGTGCCAGCAGCCTCCAGACTAGCGGTTCGACCCAGTACTTC.